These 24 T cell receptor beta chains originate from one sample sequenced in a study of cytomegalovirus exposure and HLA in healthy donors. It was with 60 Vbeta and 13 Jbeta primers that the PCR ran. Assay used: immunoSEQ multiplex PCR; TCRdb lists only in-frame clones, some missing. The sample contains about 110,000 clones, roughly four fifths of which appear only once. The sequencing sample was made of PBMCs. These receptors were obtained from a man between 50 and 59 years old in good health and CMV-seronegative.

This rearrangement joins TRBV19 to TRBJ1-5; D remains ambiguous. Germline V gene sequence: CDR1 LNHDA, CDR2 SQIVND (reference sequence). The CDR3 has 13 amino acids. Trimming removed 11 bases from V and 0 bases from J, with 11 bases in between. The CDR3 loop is CAVSSYSNQPQHF. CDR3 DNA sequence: TGTGCCGTGAGTAGTTATAGCAATCAGCCCCAGCATTTT.

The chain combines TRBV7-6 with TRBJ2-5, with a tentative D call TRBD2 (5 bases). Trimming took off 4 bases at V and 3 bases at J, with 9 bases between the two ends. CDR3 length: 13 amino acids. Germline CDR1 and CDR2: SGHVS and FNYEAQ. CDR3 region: CASSSGVEETQYF. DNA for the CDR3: TGTGCCAGCAGCTCCGGGGTGGAAGAGACCCAGTACTTC.

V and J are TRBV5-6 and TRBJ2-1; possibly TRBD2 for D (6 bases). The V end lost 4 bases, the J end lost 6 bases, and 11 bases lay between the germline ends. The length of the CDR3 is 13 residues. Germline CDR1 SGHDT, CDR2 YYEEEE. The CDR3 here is CASSPGVGNEQFF. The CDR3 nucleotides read TGTGCCAGCAGCCCGGGGGTGGGCAATGAGCAGTTCTTC.

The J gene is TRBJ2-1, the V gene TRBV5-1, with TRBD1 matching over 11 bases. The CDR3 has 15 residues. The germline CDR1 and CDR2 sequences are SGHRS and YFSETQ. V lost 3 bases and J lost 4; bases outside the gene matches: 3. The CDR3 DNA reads TGCGCCAGCAGCTGGACAGGGGGCTATTACAATGAGCAGTTCTTC. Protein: CASSWTGGYYNEQFF.

The CDR3 nucleotides read TGTGCCAGCAGCACGGGACAGGGGGCAACAGATACGCAGTATTTT. Protein sequence: CASSTGQGATDTQYF. The chain combines TRBV6-5 with TRBJ2-3; 12 nucleotides agree with TRBD1. In germline, CDR1 is MNHEY, CDR2 SVGAGI. V lost 6 bases to trimming and J lost 3 bases; unmatched junction nucleotides: 4. The CDR3 is 15 amino acids.

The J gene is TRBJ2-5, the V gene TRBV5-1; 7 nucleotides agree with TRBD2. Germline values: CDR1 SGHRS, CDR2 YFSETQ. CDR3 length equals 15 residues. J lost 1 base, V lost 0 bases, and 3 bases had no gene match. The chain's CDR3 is CASSLGGTTQETQYF. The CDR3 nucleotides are TGCGCCAGCAGCTTGGGGGGGACTACCCAAGAGACCCAGTACTTC.

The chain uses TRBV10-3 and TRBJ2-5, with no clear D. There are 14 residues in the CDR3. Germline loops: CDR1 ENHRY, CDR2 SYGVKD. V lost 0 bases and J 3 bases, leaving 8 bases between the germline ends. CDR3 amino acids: CAISESPREETQYF. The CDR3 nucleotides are TGTGCCATCAGTGAGTCTCCAAGAGAAGAGACCCAGTACTTC.

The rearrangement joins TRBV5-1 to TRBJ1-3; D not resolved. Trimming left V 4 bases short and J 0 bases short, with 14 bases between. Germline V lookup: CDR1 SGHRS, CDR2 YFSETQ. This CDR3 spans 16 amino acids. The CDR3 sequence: CASSRIPGNSGNTIYF. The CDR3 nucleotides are TGCGCCAGCAGCCGGATACCGGGAAACTCTGGAAACACCATATATTTT.

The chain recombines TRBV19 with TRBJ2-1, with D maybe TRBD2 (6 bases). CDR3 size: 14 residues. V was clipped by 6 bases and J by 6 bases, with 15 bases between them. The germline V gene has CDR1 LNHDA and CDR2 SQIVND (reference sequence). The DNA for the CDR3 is TGTGCCAGTAGGGAGGGGCCGGGGGTCAATGAGCAGTTCTTC. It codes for CASREGPGVNEQFF.

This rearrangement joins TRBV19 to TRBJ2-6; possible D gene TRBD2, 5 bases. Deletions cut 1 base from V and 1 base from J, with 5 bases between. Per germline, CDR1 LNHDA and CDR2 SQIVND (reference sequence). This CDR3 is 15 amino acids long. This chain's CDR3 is CASSIGGSGANVLTF. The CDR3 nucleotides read TGTGCCAGTAGTATAGGAGGGTCTGGGGCCAACGTCCTGACTTTC.

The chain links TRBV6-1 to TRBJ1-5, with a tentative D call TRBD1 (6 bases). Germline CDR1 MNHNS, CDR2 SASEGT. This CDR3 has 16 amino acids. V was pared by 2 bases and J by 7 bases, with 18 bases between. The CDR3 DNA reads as TGTGCCAGCAGTGAAAATCACGCGGGGGCCGGGCAGCCCCAGCATTTT. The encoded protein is CASSENHAGAGQPQHF.

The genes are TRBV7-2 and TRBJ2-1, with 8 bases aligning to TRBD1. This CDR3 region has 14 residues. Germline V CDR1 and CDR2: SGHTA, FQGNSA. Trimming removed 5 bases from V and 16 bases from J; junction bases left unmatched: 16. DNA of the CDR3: TGTGCCAGCAGCACGCCAGACAGGGGTCAGAGAGAATTCTTC. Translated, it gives CASSTPDRGQREFF.

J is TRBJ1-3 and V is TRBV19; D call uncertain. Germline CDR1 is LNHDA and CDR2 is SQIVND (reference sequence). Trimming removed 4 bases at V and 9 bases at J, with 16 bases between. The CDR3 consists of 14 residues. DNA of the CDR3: TGTGCCAGTAGTACGGCCACACAGTCAGCCACCATATATTTT. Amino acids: CASSTATQSATIYF. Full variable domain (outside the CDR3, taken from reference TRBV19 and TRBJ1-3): DGGITQSPKYLFRKEGQNVTLSCEQNLNHDAMYWYRQDPGQGLRLIYYSQIVNDFQKGDIAEGYSVSREKKESFPLTVTSAQKNPTAFYLCASSTATQSATIYFGEGSWLTVV.

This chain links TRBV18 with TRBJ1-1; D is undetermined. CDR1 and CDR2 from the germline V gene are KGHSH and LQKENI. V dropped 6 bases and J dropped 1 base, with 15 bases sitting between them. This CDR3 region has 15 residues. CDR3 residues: CASSPSSLRNTEAFF. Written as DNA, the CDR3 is TGTGCCAGCTCTCCCTCCTCTTTGAGGAACACTGAAGCTTTCTTT. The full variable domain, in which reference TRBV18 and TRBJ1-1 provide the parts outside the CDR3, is NAGVMQNPRHLVRRRGQEARLRCSPMKGHSHVYWYRQLPEEGLKFMVYLQKENIIDESGMPKERFSAEFPKEGPSILRIQQVVRGDSAAYFCASSPSSLRNTEAFFGQGTRLTVV.

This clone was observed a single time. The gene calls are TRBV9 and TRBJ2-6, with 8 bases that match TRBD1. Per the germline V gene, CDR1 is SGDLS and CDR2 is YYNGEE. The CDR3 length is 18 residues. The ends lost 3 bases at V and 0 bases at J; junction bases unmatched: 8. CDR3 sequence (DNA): TGTGCCAGCAGCGCCACAACAGGGGGAGGCTCTGGGGCCAACGTCCTGACTTTC. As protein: CASSATTGGGSGANVLTF. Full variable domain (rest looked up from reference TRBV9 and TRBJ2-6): DSGVTQTPKHLITATGQRVTLRCSPRSGDLSVYWYQQSLDQGLQFLIQYYNGEERAKGNILERFSAQQFPDLHSELNLSSLELGDSALYFCASSATTGGGSGANVLTFGAGSRLTVL.

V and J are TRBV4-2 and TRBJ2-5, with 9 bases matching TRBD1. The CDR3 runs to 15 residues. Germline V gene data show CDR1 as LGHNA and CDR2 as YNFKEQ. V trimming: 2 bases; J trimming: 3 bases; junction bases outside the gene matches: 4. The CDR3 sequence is CASSQNDRGEETQYF. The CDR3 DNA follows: TGTGCCAGCAGCCAAAATGACAGGGGGGAAGAGACCCAGTACTTC.

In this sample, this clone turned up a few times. The CDR3 spells CASSRRVASGTEAFF. In DNA form, the CDR3 reads TGTGCCAGCAGCCGGAGGGTGGCCAGTGGTACTGAAGCTTTCTTT. V and J are TRBV7-9 and TRBJ1-1; D is uncertain. CDR3 length equals 15 residues. Germline CDR1 and CDR2: SEHNR and FQNEAQ (reference sequence). Trimming cost V 5 bases and J 5 bases, with 18 bases left between them.

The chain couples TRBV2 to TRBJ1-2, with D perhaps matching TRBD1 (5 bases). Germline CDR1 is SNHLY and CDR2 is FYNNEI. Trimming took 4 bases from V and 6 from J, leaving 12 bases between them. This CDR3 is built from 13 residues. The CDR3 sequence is CASSAWGQNGYTF. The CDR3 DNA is TGTGCCAGCAGTGCCTGGGGCCAAAATGGCTACACCTTC.

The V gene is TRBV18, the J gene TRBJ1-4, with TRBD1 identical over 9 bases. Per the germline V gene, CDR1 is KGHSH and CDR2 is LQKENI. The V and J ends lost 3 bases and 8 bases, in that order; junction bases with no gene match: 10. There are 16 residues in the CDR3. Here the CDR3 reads CASSPLHGQGYEKLFF. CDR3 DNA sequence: TGTGCCAGCTCACCGCTTCACGGACAGGGGTACGAAAAACTGTTTTTT. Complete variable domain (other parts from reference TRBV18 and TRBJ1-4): NAGVMQNPRHLVRRRGQEARLRCSPMKGHSHVYWYRQLPEEGLKFMVYLQKENIIDESGMPKERFSAEFPKEGPSILRIQQVVRGDSAAYFCASSPLHGQGYEKLFFGSGTQLSVL.

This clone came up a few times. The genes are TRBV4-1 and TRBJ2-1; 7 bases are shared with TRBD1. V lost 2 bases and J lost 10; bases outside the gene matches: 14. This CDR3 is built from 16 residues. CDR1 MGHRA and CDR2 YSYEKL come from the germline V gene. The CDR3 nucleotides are TGCGCCAGCAGCCAAAGTTCTGGACAGGCGCCCAGGGAGCAGTTCTTC. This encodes CASSQSSGQAPREQFF.

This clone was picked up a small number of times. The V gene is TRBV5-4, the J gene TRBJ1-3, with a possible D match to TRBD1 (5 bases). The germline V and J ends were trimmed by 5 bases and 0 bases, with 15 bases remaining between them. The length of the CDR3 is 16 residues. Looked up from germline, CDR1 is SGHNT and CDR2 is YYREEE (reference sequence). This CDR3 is CASRSSVGDSGNTIYF. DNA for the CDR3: TGTGCCAGCAGGTCTTCGGTAGGGGACTCTGGAAACACCATATATTTT.

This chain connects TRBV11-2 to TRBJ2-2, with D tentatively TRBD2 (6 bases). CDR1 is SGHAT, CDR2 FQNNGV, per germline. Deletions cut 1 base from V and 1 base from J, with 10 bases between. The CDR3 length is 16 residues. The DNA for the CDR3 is TGTGCCAGCAGCTTAGTTAGCGGATTGAACACCGGGGAGCTGTTTTTT. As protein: CASSLVSGLNTGELFF.

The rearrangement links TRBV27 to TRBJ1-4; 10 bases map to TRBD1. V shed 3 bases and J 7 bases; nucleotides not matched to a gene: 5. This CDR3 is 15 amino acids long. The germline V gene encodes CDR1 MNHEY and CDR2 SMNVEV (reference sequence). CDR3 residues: CASSFFDRGLEKLFF. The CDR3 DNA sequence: TGTGCCAGCAGTTTTTTCGACAGGGGGCTTGAAAAACTGTTTTTT.

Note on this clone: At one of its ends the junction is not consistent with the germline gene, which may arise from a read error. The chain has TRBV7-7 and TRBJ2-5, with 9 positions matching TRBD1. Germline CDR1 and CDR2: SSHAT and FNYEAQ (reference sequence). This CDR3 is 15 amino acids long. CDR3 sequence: CASSLGGQGLETQYF. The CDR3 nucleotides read TGTGCTAGCAGCTTAGGGGGACAGGGTTTAGAGACCCAGTACTTC.